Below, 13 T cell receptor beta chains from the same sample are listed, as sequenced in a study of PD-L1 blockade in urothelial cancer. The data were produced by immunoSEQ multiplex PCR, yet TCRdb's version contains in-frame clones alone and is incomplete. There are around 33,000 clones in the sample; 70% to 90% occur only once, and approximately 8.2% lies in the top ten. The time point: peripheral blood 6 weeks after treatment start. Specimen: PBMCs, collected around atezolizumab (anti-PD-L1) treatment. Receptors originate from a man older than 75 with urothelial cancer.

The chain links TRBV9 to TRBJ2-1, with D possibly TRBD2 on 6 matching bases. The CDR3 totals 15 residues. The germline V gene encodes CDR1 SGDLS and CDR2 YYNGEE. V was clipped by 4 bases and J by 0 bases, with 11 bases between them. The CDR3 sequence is CASSFGGSSYNEQFF. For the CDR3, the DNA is TGTGCCAGCAGCTTCGGAGGGAGCTCCTACAATGAGCAGTTCTTC.

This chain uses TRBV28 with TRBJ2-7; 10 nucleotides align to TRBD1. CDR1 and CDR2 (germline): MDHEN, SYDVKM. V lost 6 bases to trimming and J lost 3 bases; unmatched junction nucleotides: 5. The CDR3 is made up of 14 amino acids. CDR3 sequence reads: CASRRTGGIYEQYF. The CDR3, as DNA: TGTGCCAGCAGGAGGACAGGGGGGATCTACGAGCAGTACTTC.

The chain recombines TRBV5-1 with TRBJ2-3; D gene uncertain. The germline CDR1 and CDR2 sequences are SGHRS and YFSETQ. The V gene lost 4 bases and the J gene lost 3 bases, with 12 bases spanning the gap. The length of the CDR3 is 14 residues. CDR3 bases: TGCGCCAGCAGCCCCGTCTCTGCGACAGATACGCAGTATTTT. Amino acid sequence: CASSPVSATDTQYF.

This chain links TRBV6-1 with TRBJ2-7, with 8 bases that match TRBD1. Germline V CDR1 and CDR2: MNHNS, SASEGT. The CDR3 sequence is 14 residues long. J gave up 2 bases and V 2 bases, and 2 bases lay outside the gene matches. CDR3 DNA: TGTGCCAGCAGTGAACAGGGGGCCCCCTACGAGCAGTACTTC. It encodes CASSEQGAPYEQYF.

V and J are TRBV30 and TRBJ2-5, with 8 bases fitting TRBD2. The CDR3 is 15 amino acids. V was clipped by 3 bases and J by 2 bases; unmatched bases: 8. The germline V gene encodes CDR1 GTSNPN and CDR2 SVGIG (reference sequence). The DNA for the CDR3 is TGTGCCTGGAGCGGGGGGGGGCCCGGTCAAGAGACCCAGTACTTC. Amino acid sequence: CAWSGGGPGQETQYF.

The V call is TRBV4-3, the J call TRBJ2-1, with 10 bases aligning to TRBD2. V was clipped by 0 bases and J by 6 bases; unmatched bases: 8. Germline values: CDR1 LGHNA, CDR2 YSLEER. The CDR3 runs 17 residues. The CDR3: CASSQESSSGRGNEQFF. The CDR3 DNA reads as TGCGCCAGCAGCCAAGAATCTTCTAGCGGGAGAGGCAATGAGCAGTTCTTC.

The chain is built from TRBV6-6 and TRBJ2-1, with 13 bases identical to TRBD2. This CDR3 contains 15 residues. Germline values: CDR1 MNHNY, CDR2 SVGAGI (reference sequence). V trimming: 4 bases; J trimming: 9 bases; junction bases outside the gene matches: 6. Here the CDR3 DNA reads TGTGCCAGCAGTTCCGGGACTAGCGGGACGTCTGAGCAGTTCTTC. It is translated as CASSSGTSGTSEQFF.

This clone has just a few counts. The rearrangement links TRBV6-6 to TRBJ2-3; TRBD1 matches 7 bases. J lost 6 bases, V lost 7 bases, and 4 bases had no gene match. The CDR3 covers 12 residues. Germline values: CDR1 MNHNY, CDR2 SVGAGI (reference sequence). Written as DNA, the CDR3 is TGTGCCAGCATTACAGGGGCGGATACGCAGTATTTT. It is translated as CASITGADTQYF.

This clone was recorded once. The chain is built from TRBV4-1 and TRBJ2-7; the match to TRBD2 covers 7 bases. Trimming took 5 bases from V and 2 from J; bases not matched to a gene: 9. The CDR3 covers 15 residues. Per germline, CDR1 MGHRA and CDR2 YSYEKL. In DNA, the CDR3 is TGCGCCAGCAGCTCGGCTGAGCGGGGAACCTACGAGCAGTACTTC. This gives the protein CASSSAERGTYEQYF.

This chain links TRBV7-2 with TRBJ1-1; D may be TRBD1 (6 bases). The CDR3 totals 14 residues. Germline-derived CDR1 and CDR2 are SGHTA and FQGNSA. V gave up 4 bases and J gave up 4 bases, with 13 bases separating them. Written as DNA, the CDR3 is TGTGCCAGCAGCTCACGATGGGGGCCCACTGAAGCTTTCTTT. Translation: CASSSRWGPTEAFF. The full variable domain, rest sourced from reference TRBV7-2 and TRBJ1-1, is GAGVSQSPSNKVTEKGKDVELRCDPISGHTALYWYRQSLGQGLEFLIYFQGNSAPDKSGLPSDRFSAERTGGSVSTLTIQRTQQEDSAVYLCASSSRWGPTEAFFGQGTRLTVV.

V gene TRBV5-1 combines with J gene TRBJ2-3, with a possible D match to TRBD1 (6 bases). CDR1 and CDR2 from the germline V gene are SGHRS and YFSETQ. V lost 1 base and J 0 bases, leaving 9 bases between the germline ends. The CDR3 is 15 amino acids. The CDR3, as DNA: TGCGCCAGCAGCTTGCCAGGACAGAGCACAGATACGCAGTATTTT. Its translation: CASSLPGQSTDTQYF.

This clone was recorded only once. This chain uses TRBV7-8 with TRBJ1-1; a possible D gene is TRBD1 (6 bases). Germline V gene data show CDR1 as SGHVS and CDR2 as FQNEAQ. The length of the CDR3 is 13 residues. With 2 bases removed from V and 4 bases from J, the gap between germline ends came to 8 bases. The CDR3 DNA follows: TGTGCCAGCAGCTTAAGGGGGGGCACTGAAGCTTTCTTT. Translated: CASSLRGGTEAFF. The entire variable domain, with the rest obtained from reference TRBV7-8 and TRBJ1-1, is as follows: GAGVSQSPRYKVAKRGQDVALRCDPISGHVSLFWYQQALGQGPEFLTYFQNEAQLDKSGLPSDRFFAERPEGSVSTLKIQRTQQEDSAVYLCASSLRGGTEAFFGQGTRLTVV.

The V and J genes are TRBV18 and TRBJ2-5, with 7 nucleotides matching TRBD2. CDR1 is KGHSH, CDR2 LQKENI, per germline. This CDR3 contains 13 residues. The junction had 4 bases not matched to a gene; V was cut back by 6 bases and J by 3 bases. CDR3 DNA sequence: TGTGCCAGCTCGAGGAGCGGGGAAGAGACCCAGTACTTC. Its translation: CASSRSGEETQYF.